The 29 T cell receptor beta chains below were found in one sample sequenced in a study of shared clonotypes between healthy human individuals. Assay used: immunoSEQ multiplex PCR; TCRdb lists only in-frame clones, some missing. The table lists some 2,100,000 clones, approximately 96% of them singletons. The sample consisted of naive CD4+ T cells sorted from blood. Subset indicated: CD45RA+ positively selected. The receptors here all came from a man aged 18-30 years in good health.

The V gene is TRBV2, the J gene TRBJ1-4; D possibly corresponds to TRBD1 (5 bases). The CDR3 has 15 residues. Per germline, CDR1 SNHLY and CDR2 FYNNEI. Trimming shortened V by 4 bases and J by 3 bases, and 12 bases separated the two germline ends. The DNA for the CDR3 is TGTGCCAGCAGTGGTCAGGGTTTGCCTAATGAAAAACTGTTTTTT. The encoded protein is CASSGQGLPNEKLFF.

This clone was seen a single time. The chain recombines TRBV7-9 with TRBJ1-6; TRBD1 agrees at 8 bases. Per the germline V gene, CDR1 is SEHNR and CDR2 is FQNEAQ (reference sequence). V was clipped by 2 bases and J by 2 bases; unmatched bases: 5. CDR3 length: 17 residues. The CDR3 loop reads CASSLTGQGAYNSPLHF. Here the CDR3 DNA reads TGTGCCAGCAGCTTAACCGGACAGGGAGCCTATAATTCACCCCTCCACTTT.

The gene calls are TRBV7-3 and TRBJ2-2, with TRBD1 identical over 8 bases. The V and J ends lost 4 bases and 2 bases, in that order; junction bases with no gene match: 6. From germline, CDR1 is SGHTA and CDR2 FQGTGA. The CDR3 consists of 16 residues. The CDR3 loop reads CASSSAPGGNTGELFF. Written as DNA, the CDR3 is TGTGCCAGCAGCTCCGCCCCAGGGGGCAACACCGGGGAGCTGTTTTTT.

Concerning this clone itself: This sample also contains other DNA sequences that code for the same CDR3. This chain joins TRBV5-6 and TRBJ2-7; 8 bases fit TRBD1. CDR1 is SGHDT and CDR2 is YYEEEE in the germline V gene. There are 14 residues in the CDR3. Trimming at V came to 2 bases and at J to 3 bases, leaving 4 bases not matched to a gene. CDR3 protein: CASSLGRGRYEQYF. As DNA, the CDR3 is TGTGCCAGCAGCTTAGGCAGGGGGCGCTACGAGCAGTACTTC.

This clone showed up just once. The V gene is TRBV28, the J gene TRBJ2-1; D may match TRBD1 or TRBD2 (5 bases each). The CDR3 has 14 amino acids. Trimming shortened V by 8 bases and J by 4 bases, and 15 bases separated the two germline ends. Germline V CDR1 and CDR2: MDHEN, SYDVKM. The CDR3 nucleotides read TGTGCCAGCTCCCTGGGACCTTCTTACAATGAGCAGTTCTTC. Its protein product is CASSLGPSYNEQFF.

CDR3 sequence: CSVRWNGGRFSYEQYF. CDR3 nucleotides: TGCAGCGTTCGATGGAACGGGGGCCGCTTTTCCTACGAGCAGTACTTC. The gene calls are TRBV29-1 and TRBJ2-7; D possibly uses TRBD1 or TRBD2 (6 bases each). Trimming cost V 5 bases and J 1 base, with 21 bases left between them. The germline V gene encodes CDR1 SQVTM and CDR2 ANQGSEA. The CDR3 has 16 amino acids.

This sequence joins TRBV21-1 and TRBJ2-7. TRBV21-1 has pseudogene status. This CDR3 has 16 residues. The CDR3 reads CASSKLELRPSYEQYF. The CDR3 region has the DNA TGTGCCAGCAGCAAACTGGAACTTCGCCCGTCCTACGAGCAGTACTTC.

The chain employs TRBV30 and TRBJ2-6; 7 bases align to TRBD1. The CDR3 is 14 residues long. CDR1 and CDR2 (germline): GTSNPN, SVGIG (reference sequence). V dropped 4 bases and J dropped 0; count of bases not matched to a gene: 0. The CDR3 reads CAWNRGSGANVLTF. CDR3 nucleotide sequence: TGTGCCTGGAACAGGGGCTCTGGGGCCAACGTCCTGACTTTC.

The CDR3 is CASSFSTVSTDTQYF. Here the CDR3 DNA reads TGTGCCAGCAGTTTTAGTACAGTTAGCACAGATACGCAGTATTTT. This sequence joins TRBV28 and TRBJ2-3, with D unresolved. The length of the CDR3 is 15 residues. V lost 3 bases and J lost 0, with 10 bases in between. From germline, CDR1 is MDHEN and CDR2 SYDVKM.

This clone was recorded once. J is TRBJ1-2 and V is TRBV5-4, with TRBD1 matching 9 bases. Germline assignment: CDR1 SGHNT and CDR2 YYREEE (reference sequence). V was pared by 2 bases and J by 0 bases, with 5 bases of the junction left unmatched. The CDR3 runs to 16 residues. The CDR3 here is CASSFRDRAANYGYTF. CDR3 sequence (DNA): TGTGCCAGCAGCTTCAGGGACAGGGCTGCTAACTATGGCTACACCTTC.

This chain connects TRBV30 to TRBJ1-2; TRBD1 agrees at 8 bases. In germline, CDR1 is GTSNPN, CDR2 SVGIG (reference sequence). CDR3 length: 10 residues. Germline trimming cut 7 bases from V and 12 bases from J; bases unmatched to any gene: 7. The CDR3, as DNA: TGTGCCTCCCAGGGACAGGCAAACACCTTC. It yields the protein CASQGQANTF.

The rearrangement joins TRBV28 to TRBJ2-6, with D perhaps matching TRBD2 (5 bases). This CDR3 contains 18 residues. Between the trimmed V and J ends, which lost 0 bases and 0 bases, there was a span of 12 bases. The germline V gene has CDR1 MDHEN and CDR2 SYDVKM. CDR3 nucleotides: TGTGCCAGCAGTTTATGGGCGGAGGCAGGCTCTGGGGCCAACGTCCTGACTTTC. This encodes CASSLWAEAGSGANVLTF.

J is TRBJ1-1 and V is TRBV6-1; no definite D call. Germline CDR1 and CDR2: MNHNS and SASEGT. The CDR3 extends over 14 amino acids. The V end lost 6 bases, the J end lost 7 bases, and 18 bases lay between the germline ends. This CDR3 is CASRKGIGTSEAFF. In DNA, the CDR3 is TGTGCCAGCAGAAAAGGGATAGGAACAAGTGAAGCTTTCTTT.

The V gene is TRBV6-5, the J gene TRBJ1-2; D uncertain. Germline V gives CDR1 MNHEY, CDR2 SVGAGI. Trimming stripped 0 bases from V and 4 bases from J, with 9 bases between. There are 14 residues in the CDR3. DNA of the CDR3: TGTGCCAGCAGTTACTCCGGGGATGGCTATGGCTACACCTTC. This encodes CASSYSGDGYGYTF.

About this clone: The sample holds other DNA sequences that translate to the same CDR3. V is TRBV2 and J is TRBJ1-6; D perhaps matches TRBD1 (5 bases). Trimming removed 3 bases from V and 6 bases from J, with 9 bases in between. CDR1 and CDR2 (germline): SNHLY, FYNNEI. This CDR3 is built from 14 residues. The CDR3 region is CASSEQGSNSPLHF. The DNA for the CDR3 is TGTGCCAGCAGTGAGCAGGGTTCTAATTCACCCCTCCACTTT.

V is TRBV9 and J is TRBJ2-2, with 10 bases fitting TRBD1. The J segment lost 6 bases and the V segment lost 3 bases, leaving 14 bases of the junction unmatched. The CDR3 runs 18 residues. The V gene's germline CDR1 is SGDLS and CDR2 YYNGEE. The CDR3 sequence is CASSAPGQGLVGAGELFF. The CDR3 nucleotides read TGTGCCAGCAGCGCTCCGGGACAGGGGCTCGTGGGCGCCGGGGAGCTGTTTTTT.

The J gene is TRBJ2-1, the V gene TRBV9; D unclear. Germline values: CDR1 SGDLS, CDR2 YYNGEE. The CDR3 has 17 residues. Trimming pared 0 bases from V and 7 bases from J, leaving 20 bases between. CDR3: CASSVGLPRSSWNEQFF. DNA of the CDR3: TGTGCCAGCAGCGTAGGGCTCCCCCGGTCTAGTTGGAATGAGCAGTTCTTC.

The rearrangement uses TRBV28 and TRBJ1-2, with TRBD1 as a possible D gene (6 bases). Germline assignment: CDR1 MDHEN and CDR2 SYDVKM. The V end lost 7 bases, the J end lost 4 bases, and 16 bases lay between the germline ends. This CDR3 contains 14 residues. The CDR3 sequence is CASNPGGAPYGYTF. CDR3 DNA: TGTGCCAGCAACCCCGGGGGGGCGCCCTATGGCTACACCTTC.

V gene TRBV7-2 combines with J gene TRBJ2-1, with a tentative D call TRBD2 (6 bases). Germline loops: CDR1 SGHTA, CDR2 FQGNSA. V lost 1 base and J lost 0, with 13 bases in between. The CDR3 has 17 amino acids. The CDR3 loop is CASSLGSGSSSYNEQFF. As DNA, the CDR3 is TGTGCCAGCAGCTTAGGGAGCGGGTCGAGCTCCTACAATGAGCAGTTCTTC.

About this clone: Mismatch with germline at one junction end may stem from a read error. The V gene is TRBV5-6, the J gene TRBJ2-2; the D call may be TRBD1 or TRBD2 (5 bases each). CDR1 is SGHDT, CDR2 YYEEEE, per germline. The CDR3 length is 11 residues. The CDR3 nucleotides are TGTGCCAGCAGTCAGTTGGGGGTGCTGTTTTTT. This gives the protein CASSQLGVLFF.

The rearrangement links TRBV11-2 to TRBJ1-2; no reliable D call. Trimming stripped 4 bases from V and 8 bases from J, with 11 bases between. Germline CDR1 is SGHAT and CDR2 is FQNNGV. CDR3 size: 12 residues. The DNA for the CDR3 is TGTGCCAGCAGCTCACAGACGTACGGCTACACCTTC. It codes for CASSSQTYGYTF.

The chain recombines TRBV7-2 with TRBJ1-5; D is possibly TRBD1 (5 bases). The ends were cut back, 1 base at V and 7 bases at J, with 11 bases in the middle. Germline CDR1 SGHTA, CDR2 FQGNSA. The CDR3 has 14 residues. The CDR3 coding sequence is TGTGCCAGCAGCTTAGTTCAGGGAAGCCAGCCCCAGCATTTT. Protein sequence: CASSLVQGSQPQHF. The variable domain in full, completed from reference TRBV7-2 and TRBJ1-5, reads GAGVSQSPSNKVTEKGKDVELRCDPISGHTALYWYRQSLGQGLEFLIYFQGNSAPDKSGLPSDRFSAERTGGSVSTLTIQRTQQEDSAVYLCASSLVQGSQPQHFGDGTRLSIL.

This clone has only one observation. The chain has TRBV5-4 and TRBJ2-7; 7 bases match TRBD1. With V trimmed by 4 bases and J by 3 bases, 10 bases remained unmatched. This CDR3 is 15 amino acids long. CDR1 SGHNT and CDR2 YYREEE come from the germline V gene (reference sequence). DNA for the CDR3: TGTGCCAGCAGCCCCGGGACAGCCGTTAGCTACGAGCAGTACTTC. Its protein product is CASSPGTAVSYEQYF.

The rearrangement joins TRBV6-5 to TRBJ2-7, with 11 bases that match TRBD2. Germline CDR1 MNHEY, CDR2 SVGAGI. CDR3 length equals 14 residues. J gave up 0 bases and V 6 bases, and 1 base lay outside the gene matches. CDR3 sequence: CASRTSGDSYEQYF. The CDR3 coding sequence is TGTGCCAGCAGGACTAGCGGGGACTCCTACGAGCAGTACTTC.

The chain links TRBV11-2 to TRBJ2-2; the D gene is possibly TRBD1 (6 bases). The CDR3 contains 15 residues. CDR1 and CDR2 (germline): SGHAT, FQNNGV. Trimming took 3 bases from V and 6 from J, leaving 14 bases between them. Here the CDR3 DNA reads TGTGCCAGCAGCTTGTTAGGGGGTTTGGCCGGGGAGCTGTTTTTT. Protein product: CASSLLGGLAGELFF.

This chain links TRBV19 with TRBJ2-1, with 14 bases lining up with TRBD2. V was clipped by 5 bases and J by 2 bases; unmatched bases: 2. Germline V lookup: CDR1 LNHDA, CDR2 SQIVND (reference sequence). There are 16 residues in the CDR3. The CDR3 sequence is CASSGGLAGAYNEQFF. The CDR3 nucleotides read TGTGCCAGTAGTGGGGGACTAGCGGGAGCCTACAATGAGCAGTTCTTC.

The chain recombines TRBV4-1 with TRBJ1-2; a weak D match, TRBD1 (5 bases). Germline V gene data show CDR1 as MGHRA and CDR2 as YSYEKL. The CDR3 consists of 13 residues. Trimming removed 0 bases at V and 8 bases at J, with 10 bases between. CDR3 in amino acids: CASSQERGRGYTF. CDR3 coding DNA: TGCGCCAGCAGCCAAGAACGGGGACGGGGCTACACCTTC.

This chain joins TRBV6-5 and TRBJ2-7; no clear D gene. The CDR3 has 12 residues. V was clipped by 5 bases and J by 2 bases, with 7 bases between them. CDR1 and CDR2 from the germline V gene are MNHEY and SVGAGI. The CDR3 loop is CASSPNAYEQYF. CDR3 bases: TGTGCCAGCAGTCCAAACGCCTACGAGCAGTACTTC.

This clone was observed once. The chain links TRBV11-2 to TRBJ1-1, with TRBD1 matching over 8 bases. The junction had 13 bases not matched to a gene; V was cut back by 5 bases and J by 5 bases. The CDR3 sequence is 16 residues long. Germline assignment: CDR1 SGHAT and CDR2 FQNNGV. The CDR3 region has the DNA TGTGCCAGCAGCCTCCGGACAGGGTATGGGTTGACTGAAGCTTTCTTT. Translated: CASSLRTGYGLTEAFF.